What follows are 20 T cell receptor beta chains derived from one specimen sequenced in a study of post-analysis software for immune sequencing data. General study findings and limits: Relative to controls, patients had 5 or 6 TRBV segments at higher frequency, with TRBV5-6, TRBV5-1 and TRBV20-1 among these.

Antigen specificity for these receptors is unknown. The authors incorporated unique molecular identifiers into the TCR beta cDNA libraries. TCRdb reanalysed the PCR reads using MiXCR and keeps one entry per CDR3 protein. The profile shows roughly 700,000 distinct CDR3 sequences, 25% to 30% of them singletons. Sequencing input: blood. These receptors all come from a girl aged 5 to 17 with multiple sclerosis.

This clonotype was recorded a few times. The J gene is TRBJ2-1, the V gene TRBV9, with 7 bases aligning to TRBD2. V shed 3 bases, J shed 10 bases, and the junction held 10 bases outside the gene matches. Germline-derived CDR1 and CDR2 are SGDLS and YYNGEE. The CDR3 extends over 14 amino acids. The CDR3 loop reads CASSAAAGREEQFF. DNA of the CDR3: TGTGCCAGCAGCGCAGCAGCCGGGCGGGAGGAGCAGTTCTTC.

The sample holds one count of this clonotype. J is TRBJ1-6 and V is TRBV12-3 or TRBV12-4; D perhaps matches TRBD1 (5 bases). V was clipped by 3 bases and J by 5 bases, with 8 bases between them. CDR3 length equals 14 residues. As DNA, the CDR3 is TGTGCCAGCAGTTTTTGGGGGGATAATTCACCCCTCCACTTT. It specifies CASSFWGDNSPLHF.

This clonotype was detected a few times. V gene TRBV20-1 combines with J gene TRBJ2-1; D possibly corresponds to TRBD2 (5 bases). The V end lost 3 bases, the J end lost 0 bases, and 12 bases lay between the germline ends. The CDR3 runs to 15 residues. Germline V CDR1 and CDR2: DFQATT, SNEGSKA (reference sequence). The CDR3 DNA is TGCAGTGCTAGTCCCGGGATCTTCTCCTACAATGAGCAGTTCTTC. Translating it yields CSASPGIFSYNEQFF.

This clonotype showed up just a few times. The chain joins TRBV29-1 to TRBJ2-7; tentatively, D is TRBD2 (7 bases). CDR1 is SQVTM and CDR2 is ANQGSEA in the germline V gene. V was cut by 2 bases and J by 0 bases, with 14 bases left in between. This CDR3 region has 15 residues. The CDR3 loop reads CSVEKGGGSSYEQYF. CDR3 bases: TGCAGCGTTGAAAAGGGCGGGGGCAGCTCCTACGAGCAGTACTTC.

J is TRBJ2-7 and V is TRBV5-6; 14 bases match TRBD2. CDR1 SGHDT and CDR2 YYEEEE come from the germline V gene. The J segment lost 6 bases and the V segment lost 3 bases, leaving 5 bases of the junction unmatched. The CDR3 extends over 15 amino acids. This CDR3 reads CASSSTSGRAAEQYF. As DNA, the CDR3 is TGTGCCAGCAGCTCGACTAGCGGGAGGGCCGCCGAGCAGTACTTC.

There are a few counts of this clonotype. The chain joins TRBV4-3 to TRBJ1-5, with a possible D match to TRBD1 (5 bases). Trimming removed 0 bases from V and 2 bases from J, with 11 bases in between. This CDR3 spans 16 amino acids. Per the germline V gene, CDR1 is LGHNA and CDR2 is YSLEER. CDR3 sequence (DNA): TGCGCCAGCAGCCAAGATGGGACCGCTCGCAATCAGCCCCAGCATTTT. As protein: CASSQDGTARNQPQHF.

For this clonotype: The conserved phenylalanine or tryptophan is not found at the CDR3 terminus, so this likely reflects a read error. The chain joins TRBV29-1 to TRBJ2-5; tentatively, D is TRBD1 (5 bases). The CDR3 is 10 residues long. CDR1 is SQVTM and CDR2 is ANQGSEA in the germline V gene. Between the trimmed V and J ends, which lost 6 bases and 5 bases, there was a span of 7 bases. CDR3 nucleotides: TGCAGCGTCTCAGGGGAGACCCAGTACCTC. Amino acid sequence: CSVSGETQYL.

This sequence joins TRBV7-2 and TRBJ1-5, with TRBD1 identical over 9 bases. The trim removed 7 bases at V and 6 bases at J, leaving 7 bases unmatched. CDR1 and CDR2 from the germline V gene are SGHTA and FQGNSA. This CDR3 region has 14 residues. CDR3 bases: TGTGCCAGCAACTTGGACAGGGGAACTCAGCCCCAGCATTTT. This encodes CASNLDRGTQPQHF.

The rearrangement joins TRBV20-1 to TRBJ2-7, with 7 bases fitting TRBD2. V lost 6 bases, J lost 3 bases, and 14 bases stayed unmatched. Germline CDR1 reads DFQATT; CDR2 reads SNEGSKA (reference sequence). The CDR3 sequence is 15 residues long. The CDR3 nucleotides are TGCAGTGCCCCTGAGATTAGCGGGCAGATCTACGAGCAGTACTTC. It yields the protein CSAPEISGQIYEQYF.

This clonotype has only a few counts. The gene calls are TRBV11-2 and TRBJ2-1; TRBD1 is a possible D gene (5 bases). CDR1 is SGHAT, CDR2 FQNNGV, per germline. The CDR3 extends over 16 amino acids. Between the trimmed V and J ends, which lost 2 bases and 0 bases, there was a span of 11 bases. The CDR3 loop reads CASSLQGVGSYNEQFF. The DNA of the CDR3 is TGTGCCAGCAGCTTACAGGGTGTCGGCTCCTACAATGAGCAGTTCTTC.

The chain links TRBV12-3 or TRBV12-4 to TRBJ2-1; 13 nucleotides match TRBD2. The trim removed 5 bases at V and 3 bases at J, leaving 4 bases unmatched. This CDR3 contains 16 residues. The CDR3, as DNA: TGTGCCAGCAGTCGGGGACTAGCGGGGCTCTACAATGAGCAGTTCTTC. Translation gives CASSRGLAGLYNEQFF.

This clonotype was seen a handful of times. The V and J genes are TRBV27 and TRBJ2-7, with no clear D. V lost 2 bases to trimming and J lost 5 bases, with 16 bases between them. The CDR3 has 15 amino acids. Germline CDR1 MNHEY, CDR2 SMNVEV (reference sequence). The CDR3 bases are TGTGCCAGCAGTTTAAGTCTGGGGTTCGGCCACGAGCAGTACTTC. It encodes CASSLSLGFGHEQYF.

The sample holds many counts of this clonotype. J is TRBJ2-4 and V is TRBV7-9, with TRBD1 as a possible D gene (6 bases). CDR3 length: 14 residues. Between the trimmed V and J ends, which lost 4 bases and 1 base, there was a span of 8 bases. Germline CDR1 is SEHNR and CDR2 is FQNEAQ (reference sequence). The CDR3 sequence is CASSSTGAKNIQYF. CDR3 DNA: TGTGCCAGCAGCTCCACAGGGGCCAAAAACATTCAGTACTTC.

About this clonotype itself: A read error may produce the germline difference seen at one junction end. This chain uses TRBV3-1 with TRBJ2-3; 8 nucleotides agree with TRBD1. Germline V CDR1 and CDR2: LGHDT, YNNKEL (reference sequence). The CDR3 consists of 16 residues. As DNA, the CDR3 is TGTGCCAGCAGCCCGCACTCTCTATCAGGGACAGGTACGCAGTATTTT. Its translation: CASSPHSLSGTGTQYF.

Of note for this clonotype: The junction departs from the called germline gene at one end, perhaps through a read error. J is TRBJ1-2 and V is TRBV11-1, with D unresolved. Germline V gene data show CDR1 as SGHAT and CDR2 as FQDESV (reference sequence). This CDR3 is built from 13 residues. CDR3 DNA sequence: TGTGCCAGCACCTTAACGAGGTCTGGGGGCTACACCTTC. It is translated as CASTLTRSGGYTF.

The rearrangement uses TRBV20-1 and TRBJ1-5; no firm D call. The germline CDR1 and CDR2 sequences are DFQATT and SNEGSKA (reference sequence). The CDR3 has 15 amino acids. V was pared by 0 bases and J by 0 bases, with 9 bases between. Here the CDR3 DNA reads TGCAGTGCTAGAGATCGGGAGTATAGCAATCAGCCCCAGCATTTT. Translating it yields CSARDREYSNQPQHF.

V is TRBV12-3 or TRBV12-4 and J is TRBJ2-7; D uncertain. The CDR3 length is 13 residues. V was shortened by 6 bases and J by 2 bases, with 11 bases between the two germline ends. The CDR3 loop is CASSEITTYEQYF. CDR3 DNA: TGTGCCAGCAGCGAGATTACTACCTACGAGCAGTACTTC.

CDR3 DNA: TGTGCCAGCAGCCAAGAGTTGGGGGGGCGTGTTGGCTACACCTTC. Encoded protein: CASSQELGGRVGYTF. The chain combines TRBV14 with TRBJ1-2; the D gene is possibly TRBD1 (6 bases). V lost 0 bases, J lost 7 bases, and 15 bases lay in between. CDR1 and CDR2 from the germline V gene are SGHDN and FVKESK. The CDR3 totals 15 residues.

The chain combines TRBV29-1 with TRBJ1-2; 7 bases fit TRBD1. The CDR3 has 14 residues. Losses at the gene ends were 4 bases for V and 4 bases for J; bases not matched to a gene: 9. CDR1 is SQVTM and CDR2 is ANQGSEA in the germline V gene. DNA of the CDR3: TGCAGCGTTGCGTGGACAGGAGGTACCTATGGCTACACCTTC. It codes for CSVAWTGGTYGYTF.

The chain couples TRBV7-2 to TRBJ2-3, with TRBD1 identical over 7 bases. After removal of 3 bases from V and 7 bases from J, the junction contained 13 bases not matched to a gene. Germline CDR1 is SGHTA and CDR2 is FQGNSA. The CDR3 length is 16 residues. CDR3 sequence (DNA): TGTGCCAGCAGCTTGTATTCCGGGACAGAGACAAATACGCAGTATTTT. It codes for CASSLYSGTETNTQYF.